A single sample gave rise to the 25 T cell receptor beta chains below, sequenced in a study of cytomegalovirus exposure and HLA in healthy donors. The PCR made use of 60 Vbeta and 13 Jbeta primers. Only in-frame clones appear in the TCRdb table, and some are missing; sequencing was by immunoSEQ multiplex PCR. The sample shows some 110,000 clones, 80% to 85% of them seen only once. The sample was PBMCs. Every receptor here comes from a woman aged 25-40 years in good health and CMV-seronegative.

J is TRBJ1-2 and V is TRBV30; a possible D gene is TRBD1 (5 bases). CDR3 length equals 13 residues. V lost 0 bases and J 7 bases, leaving 12 bases between the germline ends. Per the germline V gene, CDR1 is GTSNPN and CDR2 is SVGIG (reference sequence). Here the CDR3 reads CAWSVGQGSGYTF. The CDR3 nucleotides are TGTGCCTGGAGTGTAGGCCAGGGCTCTGGCTACACCTTC.

The chain is built from TRBV28 and TRBJ1-5, with D tentatively TRBD1 (5 bases). V was cut by 1 base and J by 9 bases, with 7 bases left in between. CDR1 and CDR2 from the germline V gene are MDHEN and SYDVKM. CDR3 size: 12 residues. The CDR3 loop is CASSLYTGPQHF. Written as DNA, the CDR3 is TGTGCCAGCAGTTTATACACAGGGCCCCAGCATTTT.

In this sample, this clone turned up once. The chain combines TRBV14 with TRBJ2-1; TRBD2 agrees at 7 bases. The V and J ends lost 4 bases and 0 bases, in that order; junction bases with no gene match: 6. There are 16 residues in the CDR3. Germline V CDR1 and CDR2: SGHDN, FVKESK. The CDR3 DNA follows: TGTGCCAGCAGCCTTTGGGAGGGCAGCTCCTACAATGAGCAGTTCTTC. This codes for CASSLWEGSSYNEQFF.

The J gene is TRBJ1-5, the V gene TRBV18; the match to TRBD1 covers 7 bases. Per germline, CDR1 KGHSH and CDR2 LQKENI. This CDR3 has 14 residues. The V gene end was trimmed by 3 bases and the J gene end by 5 bases; junction bases not matched to a gene: 4. The CDR3 region has the DNA TGTGCCAGCTCACCGTCAGGGGGTGATCAGCCCCAGCATTTT. It yields the protein CASSPSGGDQPQHF.

The chain recombines TRBV28 with TRBJ2-5, with D uncertain. V lost 3 bases and J lost 3, with 11 bases in between. There are 14 residues in the CDR3. The germline V gene has CDR1 MDHEN and CDR2 SYDVKM. Written as DNA, the CDR3 is TGTGCCAGCAGTTTCCCAATGAACAAAGAGACCCAGTACTTC. Protein: CASSFPMNKETQYF.

V gene TRBV7-8 combines with J gene TRBJ2-7, with D possibly being TRBD2 (6 bases). Between the trimmed V and J ends, which lost 5 bases and 0 bases, there was a span of 14 bases. Germline assignment: CDR1 SGHVS and CDR2 FQNEAQ. CDR3 length: 15 amino acids. The CDR3 coding sequence is TGTGCCAGCAGCCCCGGGGGAAGCGGCTCCTACGAGCAGTACTTC. Encoded protein: CASSPGGSGSYEQYF.

The chain couples TRBV15 to TRBJ1-5, with D maybe TRBD1 (5 bases). This CDR3 comprises 12 residues. The V end lost 8 bases, the J end lost 5 bases, and 10 bases lay between the germline ends. Looked up from germline, CDR1 is LNHNV and CDR2 is YYDKDF (reference sequence). DNA of the CDR3: TGTGCCACCCGGCGGGGGGATCAGCCCCAGCATTTT. Protein sequence: CATRRGDQPQHF.

This clone showed up just once. The gene calls are TRBV6-5 and TRBJ2-3; D unclear. This CDR3 is built from 15 residues. Germline V gives CDR1 MNHEY, CDR2 SVGAGI. Trimming shortened V by 3 bases and J by 2 bases, and 12 bases separated the two germline ends. CDR3 protein: CASSYLPIPTDTQYF. DNA of the CDR3: TGTGCCAGCAGTTATTTGCCTATCCCCACAGATACGCAGTATTTT.

The chain links TRBV30 to TRBJ2-1, with 9 bases aligning to TRBD2. V dropped 2 bases and J dropped 8; count of bases not matched to a gene: 10. CDR1 is GTSNPN, CDR2 SVGIG, per germline (reference sequence). This CDR3 spans 15 amino acids. In DNA, the CDR3 is TGTGCCTGGAGTCCCGGGACTAGCTCCGGCGATGAGCAGTTCTTC. Translated, it gives CAWSPGTSSGDEQFF.

The J gene is TRBJ2-1, the V gene TRBV28; 9 positions match TRBD2. CDR1 is MDHEN, CDR2 SYDVKM, per germline. The V and J ends lost 6 bases and 7 bases, in that order; junction bases with no gene match: 10. The CDR3 length is 15 residues. The CDR3 DNA is TGTGCCAGCAGCATAGCGGGAGCGGGTAGGAATGAGCAGTTCTTC. It codes for CASSIAGAGRNEQFF.

This chain joins TRBV6-5 and TRBJ1-4, with 7 bases aligning to TRBD1. There are 14 residues in the CDR3. Trimming cost V 5 bases and J 7 bases; bases outside gene matches: 7. CDR1 is MNHEY and CDR2 is SVGAGI in the germline V gene. This chain's CDR3 is CASSPSRQGEKLFF. As DNA, the CDR3 is TGTGCCAGCAGTCCCTCCCGACAGGGTGAAAAACTGTTTTTT.

The V and J genes are TRBV5-1 and TRBJ2-5; 7 nucleotides match TRBD1. With V trimmed by 4 bases and J by 4 bases, 10 bases remained unmatched. This CDR3 is built from 15 residues. The germline V gene has CDR1 SGHRS and CDR2 YFSETQ. The CDR3 DNA reads TGCGCCAGCAGCCACCGACAGGGAAAAGCAGAGACCCAGTACTTC. This gives the protein CASSHRQGKAETQYF.

The chain recombines TRBV7-2 with TRBJ2-1, with a weak D call TRBD1 (6 bases). From germline, CDR1 is SGHTA and CDR2 FQGNSA. Trimming left V 3 bases short and J 6 bases short, with 12 bases between. This CDR3 is 14 amino acids long. CDR3 DNA: TGTGCCAGCAGCTTGACAGGCCGGGGCAATGAGCAGTTCTTC. This encodes CASSLTGRGNEQFF.

CDR3 residues: CASSSTGDLSLDYGYTF. The CDR3 DNA reads as TGTGCCAGCAGCTCTACAGGGGATCTTTCGTTAGACTATGGCTACACCTTC. The chain has TRBV7-9 and TRBJ1-2, with 7 positions matching TRBD1. The CDR3 contains 17 residues. With 4 bases clipped from V and 3 bases from J, the junction kept 14 bases outside the gene matches. From germline, CDR1 is SEHNR and CDR2 FQNEAQ (reference sequence).

The chain is built from TRBV10-2 and TRBJ1-1, with TRBD1 as a possible D gene (5 bases). Trimming pared 4 bases from V and 0 bases from J, leaving 9 bases between. CDR1 is WSHSY, CDR2 SAAADI, per germline. This CDR3 region has 14 residues. The CDR3 nucleotides are TGCGCCAGCAGTGGCGGGGCCTTGAACACTGAAGCTTTCTTT. This encodes CASSGGALNTEAFF.

The rearrangement joins TRBV9 to TRBJ2-7; D is possibly TRBD2 (7 bases). This CDR3 spans 15 amino acids. V was shortened by 0 bases and J by 5 bases, with 15 bases between the two germline ends. Germline loops: CDR1 SGDLS, CDR2 YYNGEE. CDR3 sequence (DNA): TGTGCCAGCAGCGTAGTCCGGGGGGCGTCGCACGAGCAGTACTTC. Protein sequence: CASSVVRGASHEQYF.

The chain carries TRBV18 and TRBJ2-3, with 9 bases matching TRBD2. The V gene end was trimmed by 3 bases and the J gene end by 1 base; junction bases not matched to a gene: 11. The CDR3 has 18 residues. Germline V gene data show CDR1 as KGHSH and CDR2 as LQKENI. Here the CDR3 reads CASSPKPAGGTRTDTQYF. The CDR3 nucleotides read TGTGCCAGCTCACCTAAACCTGCGGGGGGGACTCGCACAGATACGCAGTATTTT.

The chain couples TRBV20-1 to TRBJ2-5; D is undetermined. CDR1 and CDR2 from the germline V gene are DFQATT and SNEGSKA (reference sequence). The ends were cut back, 3 bases at V and 3 bases at J, with 5 bases in the middle. The CDR3 has 11 residues. CDR3 bases: TGCAGTGCTAGGCGCGAAGAGACCCAGTACTTC. It codes for CSARREETQYF.

The rearrangement joins TRBV19 to TRBJ2-7, with 8 bases matching TRBD2. The CDR3 is 15 residues long. With V trimmed by 3 bases and J by 0 bases, 4 bases remained unmatched. From germline, CDR1 is LNHDA and CDR2 SQIVND (reference sequence). CDR3 in DNA: TGTGCCAGTAGTATCGGGACTAGAGGCTCCTACGAGCAGTACTTC. It translates to CASSIGTRGSYEQYF.

This clone was recorded once. The chain employs TRBV9 and TRBJ2-4; 8 bases are a match to TRBD2. The CDR3 loop spans 15 amino acids. V lost 4 bases to trimming and J lost 9 bases; unmatched junction nucleotides: 12. The germline V gene has CDR1 SGDLS and CDR2 YYNGEE. CDR3 nucleotide sequence: TGTGCCAGCAGCCCCCAAAGCGGGGGCAGCGGCATTCAGTACTTC. The encoded protein is CASSPQSGGSGIQYF.

This clone was detected only once. The rearrangement links TRBV28 to TRBJ2-3, with 12 nucleotides matching TRBD2. Trimming cost V 5 bases and J 3 bases; bases outside gene matches: 6. The CDR3 loop spans 16 amino acids. Looked up from germline, CDR1 is MDHEN and CDR2 is SYDVKM. The chain's CDR3 is CASSTTTSGSTDTQYF. The CDR3 region has the DNA TGTGCCAGCAGTACAACGACTAGCGGGAGTACAGATACGCAGTATTTT.

The chain uses TRBV5-1 and TRBJ1-1, with D perhaps TRBD1 (5 bases). CDR3 size: 15 residues. The germline V gene encodes CDR1 SGHRS and CDR2 YFSETQ. Trimming shortened V by 0 bases and J by 1 base, and 10 bases separated the two germline ends. The CDR3 DNA sequence: TGCGCCAGCAGCTTGGCCGCGGGGACGAACACTGAAGCTTTCTTT. This sequence encodes CASSLAAGTNTEAFF.

The chain carries TRBV2 and TRBJ2-3, with TRBD1 matching over 8 bases. The length of the CDR3 is 14 residues. Germline V gives CDR1 SNHLY, CDR2 FYNNEI. With V trimmed by 6 bases and J by 1 base, 3 bases remained unmatched. The CDR3 coding sequence is TGTGCCAGCAGCCTGGACAGGGGCACAGATACGCAGTATTTT. Translated, it gives CASSLDRGTDTQYF.

This rearrangement joins TRBV6-5 to TRBJ1-2, with D possibly TRBD1 on 6 matching bases. The CDR3 has 15 residues. The germline V gene has CDR1 MNHEY and CDR2 SVGAGI. With 1 base removed from V and 6 bases from J, the gap between germline ends came to 15 bases. The DNA of the CDR3 is TGTGCCAGCAGTTACTTAAAGGGGGTAGGGGATGGCTACACCTTC. Translating it yields CASSYLKGVGDGYTF.

J is TRBJ2-3 and V is TRBV11-2; TRBD2 matches at 10 bases. V shed 1 base and J 4 bases; nucleotides not matched to a gene: 5. The V gene's germline CDR1 is SGHAT and CDR2 FQNNGV. The CDR3 totals 16 residues. The CDR3 is CASSLVALAGADTQYF. The CDR3 DNA reads as TGTGCCAGCAGCTTAGTGGCGCTAGCGGGAGCAGATACGCAGTATTTT.